Listed below are T cell receptor beta chains from one sample, sequenced in a study of blood T cell repertoires in COVID-19. Sequenced by immunoSEQ multiplex PCR; TCRdb stores in-frame clones only, minus some. The sample records 250,000 to 300,000 clones, 70% to 90% being singletons. The sample taken for sequencing was peripheral blood. The receptor source for this set is a woman in her twenties or thirties with COVID-19, enrolled during active disease. Each CDR3 is given with its conserved first and last residue. The D gene is left open where the match is weak. Clone size, where shown, is once, few, many, or a class for clones that have expanded.

j_call d_call clone_size v_call cdr3_nt cdr3_aa
TRBJ2-3 - - TRBV4-1 TGCGCCAGCAGCCAAGCCGGGGGCACAGATACGCAGTATTTT CASSQAGGTDTQYF
TRBJ1-2 - - TRBV3-1/TRBV3-2 TGTGCCAGCAGCCAAGAGATGTTAGTTCCCTATGGCTACACCTTC CASSQEMLVPYGYTF
TRBJ1-2 - - TRBV6-5 TGTGCCAGCAGTTTTACGAGGGCTAACTATGGCTACACCTTC CASSFTRANYGYTF
TRBJ1-2 - once TRBV29-1 TGCAGCGTTGGGAACCAGGGCCGCGAAGGCTACACCTTC CSVGNQGREGYTF
TRBJ1-4 TRBD1 - TRBV11-2 TGTGCCAGCAGCCGGACAGGGGCAGCAACTAATGAAAAACTGTTTTTT CASSRTGAATNEKLFF
TRBJ1-3 TRBD1 many TRBV7-9 TGTGCCAGCAGCCAACAGGGGGCGGCTGGAAACACCATATATTTT CASSQQGAAGNTIYF
TRBJ1-2 TRBD1 - TRBV24-1 TGTGCCACCAGTGATCTGACAGGGTTGTACGGCTACACCTTC CATSDLTGLYGYTF
TRBJ2-3 TRBD2 - TRBV5-4 TGTGCCAGCAGCCTACGACTAGCGGGGGAAGGAGATACGCAGTATTTT CASSLRLAGEGDTQYF
TRBJ2-7 TRBD1 once TRBV2 TGTGCCAGCAGTGACAGGGGGCGCGAGCAGTACTTC CASSDRGREQYF
TRBJ1-1 TRBD1 - TRBV5-1 TGCGCCAGCAGCCTCGGACAGGGTAGGGCTTTCTTT CASSLGQGRAFF
TRBJ2-5 - - TRBV5-4 TGTGCCAGCAGCTTGGTCGACAACCAAGAGACCCAGTACTTC CASSLVDNQETQYF
TRBJ1-2 - - TRBV19 TGTGCCAGTAGTATCGGGCTCGACAGCCCGTCCGGCTACACCTTC CASSIGLDSPSGYTF
TRBJ1-3 - - TRBV21-1 TGTGCCAGCACCCAGACAGGGTCGGGAAACACCATATATTTT CASTQTGSGNTIYF
TRBJ1-3 - few TRBV19 TGTGCCAGTAGTATTATACTGGCCCGCGGCACCATATATTTT CASSIILARGTIYF
TRBJ2-5 TRBD1 - TRBV6-5 TGTGCCAGCAGAGAGACAGGGGATGAGACCCAGTACTTC CASRETGDETQYF
TRBJ2-5 TRBD2 - TRBV7-2 TGTGCCAGCAGCCAAGGTGTAGCGGGGGGAGAGACCCAGTACTTC CASSQGVAGGETQYF
TRBJ2-7 TRBD2 - TRBV28 TGTGCCAGCAGTTTAATCGGCGGGGGGGCAGGAGCCGAGCAGTACTTC CASSLIGGGAGAEQYF
TRBJ1-5 TRBD1 - TRBV2 TGTGCCAGCAGTGACCCCTACAGGGGGGGGAGCAATCAGCCCCAGCATTTT CASSDPYRGGSNQPQHF
TRBJ1-2 TRBD1 - TRBV3-1/TRBV3-2 TGTGCCAGCAGCCTTAGGACAGGGAGCTATGGCTACACCTTC CASSLRTGSYGYTF
TRBJ1-1 - - TRBV5-6 TGTGCCAGCAGACTCGCGGTTCTATTGAACACTGAAGCTTTCTTT CASRLAVLLNTEAFF
TRBJ1-3 TRBD1 - TRBV18 TGTGCCAGCTCACTAGGACAGGGCTCTGGAAACACCATATATTTT CASSLGQGSGNTIYF
TRBJ2-7 - - TRBV5-1 TGCGCCAGCAGCTTACCCCGGGACAACTCCTACGAGCAGTACTTC CASSLPRDNSYEQYF
TRBJ2-2 TRBD1 - TRBV6-2/TRBV6-3 TGTGCCAGCAGTTACTGGGCGACAGGGGGCGCGCAGAACACCGGGGAGCTGTTTTTT CASSYWATGGAQNTGELFF
TRBJ1-2 - - TRBV5-4 TGTGCCAGCAGTTCAAAGATAGGGGGAAACTATGGCTACACCTTC CASSSKIGGNYGYTF
TRBJ2-3 - once TRBV21-1 TGTGCCAGCAGCAAACCCGGACAGGGTGAGACCCCAGATACGCAGTATTTT CASSKPGQGETPDTQYF
TRBJ1-5 TRBD1 - TRBV5-1 TGCGCCAGCAGCCCGGACAGGGCAGAGCAGCCCCAGCATTTT CASSPDRAEQPQHF
TRBJ2-5 TRBD2 many TRBV5-6 TGTGCCAGCAGCCCACTAGCGGGGGGCGAGACCCAGTACTTC CASSPLAGGETQYF
TRBJ1-5 - - TRBV19 TGTGCCAGTAGTATAGACCTGAGGAGGACGGTTTATAGCAATCAGCCCCAGCATTTT CASSIDLRRTVYSNQPQHF
TRBJ1-2 - few TRBV19 TGTGCCAGTAGTAGAGGAGGAAGTCGTGGCTACACCTTC CASSRGGSRGYTF
TRBJ1-3 TRBD1 - TRBV24-1 TGTGCCACCGCGACAGGGTCCGGAAACACCATATATTTT CATATGSGNTIYF
TRBJ2-1 TRBD2 - TRBV5-1 TGCGCCAGCAGTCCTAGCGGTCCGTCCTACAATGAGCAGTTCTTC CASSPSGPSYNEQFF
TRBJ1-2 - - TRBV28 TGTGCCAGCAGTTCTCCTGAGGCCGGTGGCTACACCTTC CASSSPEAGGYTF
TRBJ2-3 - few TRBV5-1 TGCGCCAGCAGCTTGGACAGCCTCACAGATACGCAGTATTTT CASSLDSLTDTQYF